This T cell receptor beta chain originates from a study of shared clonotypes between healthy human individuals. A note on this clone: The sample holds other DNA sequences that translate to the same CDR3.

Libraries were prepared by immunoSEQ multiplex PCR; TCRdb keeps only in-frame clonotypes and omits some of them. Among 2,500,000 or so clones listed, approximately 94% were seen once. The source is a man aged 18-30 years in good health. Some clones in this sample may be carry-over from other donors' samples. The source material was naive CD4+ T cells from PBMCs. Subset meaning: CD45RA+ positively selected.

The CDR3 DNA follows: TGCGCCAGCAGCTTGGTAGCGGGTTTTTACAATGAGCAGTTCTTC. Protein product: CASSLVAGFYNEQFF. J is TRBJ2-1 and V is TRBV5-1; TRBD2 aligns across 7 bases. V trimming: 0 bases; J trimming: 4 bases; junction bases outside the gene matches: 4. The germline CDR1 and CDR2 sequences are SGHRS and YFSETQ. The CDR3 covers 15 residues.